This T cell receptor beta chain came from a study of blood T cell repertoires in COVID-19. Study-level background: Samples came from the United States, Italy and Spain, spanning acute and convalescent COVID-19. From T cells, B-cell-depleted T cells, or PBMCs came the material, which was cDNA or gDNA.

In the authors' workflow: Estimates of nucleated cell counts were drawn from the amplification of reference gene primers. Generated by immunoSEQ multiplex PCR, the TCRdb table keeps only in-frame clones and is missing some. Clone size and the V and J calls come from that table; the DNA yielded D and trimming. This table has some 490,000 clones, 80% to 90% appearing once. The CDR3 sequence is 13 residues long. Between the trimmed V and J ends, which lost 3 bases and 4 bases, there was a span of 9 bases. The germline V gene encodes CDR1 MNHEY and CDR2 SMNVEV (reference sequence). The chain carries TRBV27 and TRBJ1-2; D is perhaps TRBD1 (6 bases). This TCR was sampled from a human donor in a cohort sampled during active COVID-19. Sequenced input: peripheral blood. The CDR3 loop reads CASSFSRGYGYTF. The CDR3 DNA is TGTGCCAGCAGTTTTTCCAGGGGCTATGGCTACACCTTC.